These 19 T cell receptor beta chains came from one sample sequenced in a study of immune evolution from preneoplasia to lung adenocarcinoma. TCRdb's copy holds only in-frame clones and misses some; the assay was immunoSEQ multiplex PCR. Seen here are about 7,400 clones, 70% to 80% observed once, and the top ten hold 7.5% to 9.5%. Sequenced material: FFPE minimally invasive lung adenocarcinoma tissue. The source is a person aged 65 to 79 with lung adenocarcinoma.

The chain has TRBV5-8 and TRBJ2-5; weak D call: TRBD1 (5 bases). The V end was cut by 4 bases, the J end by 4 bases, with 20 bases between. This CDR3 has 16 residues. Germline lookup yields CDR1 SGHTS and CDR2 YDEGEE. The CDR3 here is CASSGQGDMLGETQYF. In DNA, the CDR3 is TGTGCCAGCAGCGGGCAGGGTGATATGTTAGGAGAGACCCAGTACTTC. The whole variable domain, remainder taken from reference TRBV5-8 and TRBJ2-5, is EAGVTQSPTHLIKTRGQQATLRCSPISGHTSVYWYQQALGLGLQFLLWYDEGEERNRGNFPPRFSGRQFPNYSSELNVNALELEDSALYLCASSGQGDMLGETQYFGPGTRLLVL.

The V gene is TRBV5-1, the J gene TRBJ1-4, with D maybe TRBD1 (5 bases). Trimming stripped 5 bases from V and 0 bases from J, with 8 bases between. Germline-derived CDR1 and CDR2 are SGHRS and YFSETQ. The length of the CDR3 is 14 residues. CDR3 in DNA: TGCGCCAGCAGTCGACAGACAACTAATGAAAAACTGTTTTTT. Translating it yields CASSRQTTNEKLFF.

The CDR3: CASSSGVGPLHF. For the CDR3, the DNA is TGTGCCAGCAGCTCTGGGGTGGGACCCCTCCACTTT. This chain links TRBV7-9 with TRBJ1-6; D is unclear. The germline gives CDR1 SEHNR, CDR2 FQNEAQ (reference sequence). The length of the CDR3 is 12 residues. Between the trimmed V and J ends, which lost 4 bases and 12 bases, there was a span of 10 bases.

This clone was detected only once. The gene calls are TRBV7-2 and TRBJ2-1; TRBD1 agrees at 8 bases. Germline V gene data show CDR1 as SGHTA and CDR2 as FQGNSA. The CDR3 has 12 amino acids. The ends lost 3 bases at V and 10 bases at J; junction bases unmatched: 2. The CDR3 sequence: CASSFGQGEQFF. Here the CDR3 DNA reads TGTGCCAGCAGCTTCGGACAGGGCGAGCAGTTCTTC.

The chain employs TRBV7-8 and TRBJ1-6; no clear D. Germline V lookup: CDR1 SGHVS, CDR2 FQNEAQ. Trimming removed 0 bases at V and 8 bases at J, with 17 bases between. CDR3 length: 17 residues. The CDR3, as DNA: TGTGCCAGCAGCTTAGCTCTCGCACATCCAGAGGATTCACCCCTCCACTTT. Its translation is CASSLALAHPEDSPLHF.

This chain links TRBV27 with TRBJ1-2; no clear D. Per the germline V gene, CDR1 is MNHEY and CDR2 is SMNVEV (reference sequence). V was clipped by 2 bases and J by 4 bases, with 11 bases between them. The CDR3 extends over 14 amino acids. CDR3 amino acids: CASSLSPPGYGYTF. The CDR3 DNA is TGTGCCAGCAGTTTAAGTCCCCCCGGCTATGGCTACACCTTC.

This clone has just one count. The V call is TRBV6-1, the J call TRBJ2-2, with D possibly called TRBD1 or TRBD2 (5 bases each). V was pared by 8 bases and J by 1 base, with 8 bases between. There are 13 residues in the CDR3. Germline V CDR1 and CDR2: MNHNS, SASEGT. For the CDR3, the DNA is TGTGCCAGCCGGGACCAGAACACCGGGGAGCTGTTTTTT. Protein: CASRDQNTGELFF.

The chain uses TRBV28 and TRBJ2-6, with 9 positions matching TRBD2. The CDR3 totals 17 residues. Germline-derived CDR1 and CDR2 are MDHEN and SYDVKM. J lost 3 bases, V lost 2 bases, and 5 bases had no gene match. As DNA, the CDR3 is TGTGCCAGCAGTTTAGGGACTAGCTGGATTGGGGCCAACGTCCTGACTTTC. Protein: CASSLGTSWIGANVLTF.

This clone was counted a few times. CDR3 DNA sequence: TGTGCCAGCAGCCAAGATCTAGGACAAGAGACCCAGTACTTC. Translating gives CASSQDLGQETQYF. V gene TRBV14 combines with J gene TRBJ2-5, with D unresolved. In germline, CDR1 is SGHDN, CDR2 FVKESK. V lost 0 bases and J lost 2, with 7 bases in between. The CDR3 covers 14 residues.

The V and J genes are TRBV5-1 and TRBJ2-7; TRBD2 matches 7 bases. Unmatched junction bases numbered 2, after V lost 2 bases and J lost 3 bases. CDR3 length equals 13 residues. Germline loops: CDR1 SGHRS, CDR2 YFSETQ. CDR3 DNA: TGCGCCAGCAGCTTAACTAGCGACTACGAGCAGTACTTC. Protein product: CASSLTSDYEQYF.

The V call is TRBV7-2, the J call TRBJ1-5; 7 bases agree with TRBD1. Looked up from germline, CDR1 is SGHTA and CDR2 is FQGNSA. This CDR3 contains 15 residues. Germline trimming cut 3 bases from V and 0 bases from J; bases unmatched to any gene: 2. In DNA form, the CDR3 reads TGTGCCAGCAGCTTGGACAGGAGTAGCAATCAGCCCCAGCATTTT. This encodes CASSLDRSSNQPQHF.

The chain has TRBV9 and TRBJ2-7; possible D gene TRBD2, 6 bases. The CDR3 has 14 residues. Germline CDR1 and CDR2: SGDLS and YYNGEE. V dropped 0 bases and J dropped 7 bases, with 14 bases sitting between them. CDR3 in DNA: TGTGCCAGCAGCGTAGAAGGGAGCCGGGGGGAGCAGTACTTC. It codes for CASSVEGSRGEQYF.

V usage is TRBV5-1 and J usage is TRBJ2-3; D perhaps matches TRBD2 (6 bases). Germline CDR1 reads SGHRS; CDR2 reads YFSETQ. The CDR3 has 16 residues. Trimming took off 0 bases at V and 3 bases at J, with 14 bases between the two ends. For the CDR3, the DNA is TGCGCCAGCAGCTTGGGGACCGGGAGTAGGACAGATACGCAGTATTTT. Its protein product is CASSLGTGSRTDTQYF.

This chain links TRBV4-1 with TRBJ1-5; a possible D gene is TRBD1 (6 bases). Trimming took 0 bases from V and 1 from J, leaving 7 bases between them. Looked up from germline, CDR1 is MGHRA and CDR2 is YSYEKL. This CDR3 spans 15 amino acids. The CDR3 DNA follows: TGCGCCAGCAGCCAAGAGACAGGAAGCAATCAGCCCCAGCATTTT. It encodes CASSQETGSNQPQHF.

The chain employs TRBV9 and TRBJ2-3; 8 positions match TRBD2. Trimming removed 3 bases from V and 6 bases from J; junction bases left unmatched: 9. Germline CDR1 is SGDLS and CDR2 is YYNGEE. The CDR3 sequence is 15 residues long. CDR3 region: CASSAGGGPPDTQYF. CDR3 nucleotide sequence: TGTGCCAGCAGCGCTGGCGGGGGGCCCCCGGATACGCAGTATTTT.

Written as DNA, the CDR3 is TGCGCCCGGGGACAGGGGTGGCAAGAGACCCAGTACTTC. This sequence encodes CARGQGWQETQYF. The genes are TRBV10-1 and TRBJ2-5; 10 bases are shared with TRBD1. The germline V gene encodes CDR1 WNHNN and CDR2 SYGVQD (reference sequence). The CDR3 length is 13 residues. The V and J ends lost 11 bases and 2 bases, in that order; junction bases with no gene match: 5.

In DNA, the CDR3 is TGTGCCAGCAGCTTGGATGGTAGCGGGAACACCGGGGAGCTGTTTTTT. It encodes CASSLDGSGNTGELFF. This rearrangement joins TRBV5-6 to TRBJ2-2, with D perhaps matching TRBD2 (6 bases). Trimming took 0 bases from V and 1 from J, leaving 10 bases between them. There are 16 residues in the CDR3. CDR1 and CDR2 from the germline V gene are SGHDT and YYEEEE.

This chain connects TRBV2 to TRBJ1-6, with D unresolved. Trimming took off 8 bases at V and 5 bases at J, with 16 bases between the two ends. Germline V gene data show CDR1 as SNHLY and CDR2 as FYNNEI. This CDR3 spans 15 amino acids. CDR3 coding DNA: TGTGCCAGCCGGCGGAGCGTCTGGGATAATTCACCCCTCCACTTT. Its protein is CASRRSVWDNSPLHF. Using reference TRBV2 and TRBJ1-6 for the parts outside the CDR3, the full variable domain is EPEVTQTPSHQVTQMGQEVILRCVPISNHLYFYWYRQILGQKVEFLVSFYNNEISEKSEIFDDQFSVERPDGSNFTLKIRSTKLEDSAMYFCASRRSVWDNSPLHFGNGTRLTVT.

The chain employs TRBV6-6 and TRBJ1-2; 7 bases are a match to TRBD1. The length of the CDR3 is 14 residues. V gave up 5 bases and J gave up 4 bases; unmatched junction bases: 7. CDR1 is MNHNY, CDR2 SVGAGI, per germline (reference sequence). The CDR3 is CASSPRTGLYGYTF. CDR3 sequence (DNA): TGTGCCAGCAGTCCTAGGACAGGCCTCTATGGCTACACCTTC.